These 9 T cell receptor beta chains share one sample of origin, sequenced in a study of T cell clonality in common variable immunodeficiency. The table came from immunoSEQ multiplex PCR; TCRdb's copy has only in-frame clones and leaves some out. The sample is made up of 35,000 to 50,000 clones, none counted only once. Sequencing used peripheral blood mononuclear cells. These TCRs come from a person aged 18 to 70 in good health.

This clone showed up many times. The DNA ends 3 residues before the CDR3 does, and the rest of the CDR3 is filled in from the germline J gene. The chain has TRBV9 and TRBJ2-7; 7 bases agree with TRBD2. V lost 0 bases to trimming and J lost 0 bases; unmatched junction nucleotides: 3. The CDR3 contains 15 residues. CDR1 and CDR2 (germline): SGDLS, YYNGEE. CDR3 protein: CASSVGLAASYEQYF. The CDR3 DNA, read in part, is TGTGCCAGCAGCGTAGGTCTAGCGGCCTCCTACGAG.

This clone occurred many times. Coverage ceases 3 residues before the CDR3 finishes, and the germline J gene fills in the end. The chain combines TRBV20-1 with TRBJ2-2, with D tentatively TRBD2 (5 bases). The CDR3 length is 15 residues. The germline V gene encodes CDR1 DFQATT and CDR2 SNEGSKA (reference sequence). The V end lost 1 base, the J end lost 5 bases, and 14 bases lay between the germline ends. Partial CDR3 DNA: TGCAGTGCTAGAGGGTCCCTACTAGTTACCGGGGAG. It encodes CSARGSLLVTGE. The entire CDR3 protein is CSARGSLLVTGELFF.

This clone was counted ten times or more. The sequence runs out 3 residues before the end of the CDR3; the remainder is reconstructed from the germline J gene. The chain has TRBV19 and TRBJ1-5; TRBD1 agrees at 12 bases. The junction had 5 bases not matched to a gene; V was cut back by 4 bases and J by 7 bases. This CDR3 has 15 amino acids. In germline, CDR1 is LNHDA, CDR2 SQIVND (reference sequence). CDR3 amino acids: CASSRDRGPEQPQHF. CDR3 DNA (partial): TGTGCCAGTAGTAGGGACAGGGGGCCTGAACAGCCC.

This clone has ten or more counts. The read halts 3 residues ahead of the CDR3 end, with the missing end drawn from the germline J gene. The genes are TRBV28 and TRBJ2-1; D might be TRBD2 (6 bases). With 11 bases removed from V and 9 bases from J, the gap between germline ends came to 29 bases. This CDR3 region has 16 residues. The germline gives CDR1 MDHEN, CDR2 SYDVKM. Incomplete CDR3 DNA: TGTGCCGGCGTTCGAGGGCAAGCGGCGGGATCCAGTGAG. Protein: CAGVRGQAAGSSE. In full, the CDR3 is CAGVRGQAAGSSEQFF.

This clone has ten or more counts. The DNA ends 3 residues before the CDR3 does, and the rest of the CDR3 is filled in from the germline J gene. This rearrangement joins TRBV12-3 or TRBV12-4 to TRBJ2-7; 8 positions agree with TRBD1. Germline trimming cut 3 bases from V and 4 bases from J; bases unmatched to any gene: 5. This CDR3 has 14 residues. The CDR3 protein is CASSFARGLYEQYF. The sequenced CDR3 bases are TGTGCCAGCAGTTTTGCCAGGGGGCTATACGAG.

This clone was seen at least ten times. The read ends 3 residues early relative to the CDR3; the germline J gene fills the gap. The chain has TRBV5-1 and TRBJ2-6, with no clear D. Germline values: CDR1 SGHRS, CDR2 YFSETQ. V was trimmed by 3 bases and J by 2 bases, leaving 21 bases between them. The CDR3 contains 19 residues. The CDR3 reads CASSSYHLRVATGANVLTF. The part of the CDR3 DNA that was read is TGCGCCAGCAGCTCGTACCATCTTCGGGTTGCAACTGGGGCCAACGTC.

This clone was recorded at least ten times. The sequence runs out 3 residues before the end of the CDR3; the remainder is reconstructed from the germline J gene. The V and J genes are TRBV2 and TRBJ2-1, with 7 bases matching TRBD2. CDR1 is SNHLY, CDR2 FYNNEI, per germline. After removal of 6 bases from V and 2 bases from J, the junction contained 4 bases not matched to a gene. The CDR3 has 14 amino acids. The CDR3 is CASSDTSAYNEQFF. Incomplete CDR3 DNA: TGTGCCAGCAGCGACACTAGCGCCTACAATGAG.

This clone was recorded at least ten times. The DNA ends 3 residues before the CDR3 does, and the rest of the CDR3 is filled in from the germline J gene. V gene TRBV5-1 combines with J gene TRBJ1-2; TRBD1 matches at 8 bases. Germline CDR1 is SGHRS and CDR2 is YFSETQ. This CDR3 is built from 15 residues. Unmatched junction bases numbered 9, after V lost 4 bases and J lost 4 bases. CDR3 DNA (partial): TGCGCCAGCAGCCCGGGGACAGGACTTTTCTATGGC. This codes for CASSPGTGLFYG. The whole CDR3 region reads CASSPGTGLFYGYTF.

This clone came up many times. The read terminates 3 residues before the CDR3 end, so the remaining end is supplied by the germline J gene. This chain joins TRBV5-1 and TRBJ2-7, with D possibly matching TRBD2 (6 bases). CDR1 SGHRS and CDR2 YFSETQ come from the germline V gene. The CDR3 runs to 15 residues. V was pared by 0 bases and J by 0 bases, with 10 bases between. The CDR3 bases that were read are TGCGCCAGCAGCTTGGGGGCGGGGAGCTCCTACGAG. Protein product: CASSLGAGSSYE. The full CDR3 sequence reads CASSLGAGSSYEQYF.